This T cell receptor (beta chain) emerged from a study of blood T cell repertoires in COVID-19. Study background: The cDNA or gDNA used as material had been derived from T cells, B-cell-depleted T cells, or PBMCs.

This clone was counted between two and nine times. Seattle-derived patients entered the study during active infection and were followed longitudinally. Under the authors' procedure: Estimated nucleated cell counts came from reference gene primer amplification. Data came from immunoSEQ multiplex PCR; TCRdb stores just in-frame clones and leaves some out. D and trimming come from the DNA, and the V and J calls and clone size come from that table. Of around 340,000 clones listed, around 88% are singletons. Germline V CDR1 and CDR2: LGHDT, YNNKEL (reference sequence). Trimming took 2 bases from V and 1 from J, leaving 11 bases between them. The length of the CDR3 is 15 residues.

This chain uses TRBV3-1 (or the pseudogene TRBV3-2) with TRBJ2-5; D possibly corresponds to TRBD2 (5 bases). This sequence originates from a woman aged 55-75 years with COVID-19, enrolled during active disease. The specimen sequenced was peripheral blood. The CDR3 DNA is TGTGCCAGCAGCCAAAACGGACTGATCCAAGAGACCCAGTACTTC. Translating it yields CASSQNGLIQETQYF.